These 27 T cell receptor beta chains originate from one sample sequenced in a study of OX40 agonist ivuxolimab in advanced cancers. Using immunoSEQ multiplex PCR, the repertoire was profiled, and TCRdb retains in-frame clones only, with some absent. The sample has 40,000 to 60,000 clones, 70% to 90% seen once. This specimen was CD4+ or CD8+ T cells sorted from blood, taken in a trial of the OX40 agonist ivuxolimab. The receptor set was obtained from an adult with an advanced solid tumor such as melanoma, head and neck, liver or kidney cancer.

The CDR3 reads CASRQRGTPPHEQFF. The CDR3 bases are TGTGCCAGCAGACAAAGGGGGACGCCCCCCCATGAGCAGTTCTTC. V and J are TRBV27 and TRBJ2-1; weak D call: TRBD1 (6 bases). This CDR3 has 15 residues. Trimming cost V 6 bases and J 8 bases, with 20 bases left between them. Germline values: CDR1 MNHEY, CDR2 SMNVEV (reference sequence).

The CDR3 loop reads CASSLGGGRSTGANVLTF. The CDR3 DNA sequence: TGTGCCAGCAGCTTAGGAGGGGGCAGAAGCACTGGGGCCAACGTCCTGACTTTC. The rearrangement joins TRBV7-2 to TRBJ2-6; 7 nucleotides agree with TRBD1. V shed 1 base, J shed 2 bases, and the junction held 8 bases outside the gene matches. The CDR3 loop spans 18 amino acids. CDR1 is SGHTA and CDR2 is FQGNSA in the germline V gene.

The V gene is TRBV15, the J gene TRBJ1-1, with 7 nucleotides matching TRBD1. CDR1 is LNHNV and CDR2 is YYDKDF in the germline V gene (reference sequence). V lost 1 base and J lost 7; bases outside the gene matches: 9. This CDR3 contains 15 residues. CDR3 region: CATSRGGTANFEAFF. The CDR3 DNA sequence: TGTGCCACCAGCAGAGGGGGGACAGCGAATTTTGAAGCTTTCTTT.

The genes are TRBV10-3 and TRBJ2-2, with TRBD1 matching over 7 bases. The germline V gene encodes CDR1 ENHRY and CDR2 SYGVKD. The CDR3 contains 13 residues. The ends lost 11 bases at V and 4 bases at J; junction bases unmatched: 7. The CDR3, as DNA: TGTGCCTCACGGGACAGTACCACCGGGGAGCTGTTTTTT. Its translation: CASRDSTTGELFF.

This sequence joins TRBV4-2 and TRBJ2-3; 8 bases are a match to TRBD2. Germline CDR1 reads LGHNA; CDR2 reads YNFKEQ. V lost 4 bases and J lost 2; bases outside the gene matches: 8. The CDR3 consists of 16 residues. The CDR3: CASSPASGLLTDTQYF. CDR3 bases: TGTGCCAGCAGCCCAGCTAGCGGGCTACTCACAGATACGCAGTATTTT.

This clone was seen more than once but under ten times. CDR3 sequence: CASSHLGTYEQYF. CDR3 coding DNA: TGTGCCAGCAGTCATCTGGGTACCTACGAGCAGTACTTC. The rearrangement links TRBV27 to TRBJ2-7; D is undetermined. The CDR3 has 13 amino acids. V was trimmed by 5 bases and J by 2 bases, leaving 10 bases between them. Germline assignment: CDR1 MNHEY and CDR2 SMNVEV (reference sequence).

This clone was picked up one time. The chain carries TRBV9 and TRBJ1-1; 7 bases align to TRBD1. The J segment lost 0 bases and the V segment lost 0 bases, leaving 5 bases of the junction unmatched. This CDR3 contains 16 residues. The germline gives CDR1 SGDLS, CDR2 YYNGEE. The DNA of the CDR3 is TGTGCCAGCAGCGTAGAGGGGGCAGCAATGAACACTGAAGCTTTCTTT. Translated: CASSVEGAAMNTEAFF.

This chain joins TRBV6-1 and TRBJ2-7; D may match TRBD1 or TRBD2 (5 bases each). Germline loops: CDR1 MNHNS, CDR2 SASEGT. V dropped 3 bases and J dropped 6 bases, with 21 bases sitting between them. The CDR3 contains 16 residues. The CDR3 reads CASSEGRLGAGTEQYF. For the CDR3, the DNA is TGTGCCAGCAGTGAGGGTCGCCTGGGTGCAGGGACCGAGCAGTACTTC.

The rearrangement joins TRBV27 to TRBJ1-1; the D is unclear. V was trimmed by 6 bases and J by 0 bases, leaving 5 bases between them. Germline V gene lookup returns CDR1 MNHEY and CDR2 SMNVEV (reference sequence). The CDR3 covers 12 residues. CDR3 protein: CASSRVNTEAFF. DNA of the CDR3: TGTGCCAGCAGCCGGGTGAACACTGAAGCTTTCTTT.

With respect to this clone: It differs at one base from a far larger clone, so likely a read error. The V and J genes are TRBV7-2 and TRBJ2-3; D is ambiguous. CDR1 SGHTA and CDR2 FQGNSA come from the germline V gene. Trimming pared 5 bases from V and 0 bases from J, leaving 6 bases between. The CDR3 is 13 residues long. The CDR3 DNA reads as TGTGCCAGCAGCCCCCCAAGCACAGATACGCAGTATTTT. This encodes CASSPPSTDTQYF.

V and J are TRBV6-5 and TRBJ1-1; TRBD1 matches at 7 bases. There are 14 residues in the CDR3. Germline trimming cut 2 bases from V and 4 bases from J; bases unmatched to any gene: 4. Per germline, CDR1 MNHEY and CDR2 SVGAGI. In DNA, the CDR3 is TGTGCCAGCAGTTACACGGCAGGGGGCACTGAAGCTTTCTTT. Residues: CASSYTAGGTEAFF.

V usage is TRBV15 and J usage is TRBJ1-2; D is unresolved. V was cut by 1 base and J by 5 bases, with 14 bases left in between. Germline V gene lookup returns CDR1 LNHNV and CDR2 YYDKDF (reference sequence). The CDR3 totals 15 residues. The CDR3 loop is CATSRVGQDLYGYTF. DNA of the CDR3: TGTGCCACCAGCAGAGTCGGGCAGGACTTATATGGCTACACCTTC. The complete variable domain, with remaining parts taken from reference TRBV15 and TRBJ1-2, reads DAMVIQNPRYQVTQFGKPVTLSCSQTLNHNVMYWYQQKSSQAPKLLFHYYDKDFNNEADTPDNFQSRRPNTSFCFLDIRSPGLGDTAMYLCATSRVGQDLYGYTFGSGTRLTVV.

This clone was detected once. The rearrangement uses TRBV9 and TRBJ2-1, with 7 bases lining up with TRBD2. The V segment lost 4 bases and the J segment 9 bases; nucleotides outside the gene matches: 4. CDR1 is SGDLS, CDR2 YYNGEE, per germline. This CDR3 has 12 residues. The CDR3 coding sequence is TGTGCCAGCAGCTTCACGGGGGGTGAGCAGTTCTTC. Amino acid sequence: CASSFTGGEQFF.

The V gene is TRBV7-2, the J gene TRBJ2-1, with no clear D. The CDR3 sequence is 12 residues long. In germline, CDR1 is SGHTA, CDR2 FQGNSA. The germline V and J ends were trimmed by 0 bases and 8 bases, with 5 bases remaining between them. The DNA of the CDR3 is TGTGCCAGCAGCTTAGCATGGGATGAGCAGTTCTTC. Its translation: CASSLAWDEQFF.

This chain uses TRBV7-2 with TRBJ2-7; 7 positions agree with TRBD2. CDR1 is SGHTA and CDR2 is FQGNSA in the germline V gene. V dropped 1 base and J dropped 3; count of bases not matched to a gene: 9. The CDR3 contains 16 residues. CDR3 region: CASSLGWTRNDYEQYF. CDR3 bases: TGTGCCAGCAGCTTAGGGTGGACTAGGAACGACTACGAGCAGTACTTC.

This clone was seen just once. The rearrangement links TRBV28 to TRBJ2-7, with D tentatively TRBD1 or TRBD2 (5 bases each). The CDR3 length is 15 residues. Trimming pared 5 bases from V and 6 bases from J, leaving 20 bases between. Germline values: CDR1 MDHEN, CDR2 SYDVKM. The CDR3 region is CASSLFLGSGGEQYF. The CDR3, as DNA: TGTGCCAGCAGTCTCTTTCTGGGGTCTGGGGGCGAGCAGTACTTC.

J is TRBJ2-7 and V is TRBV7-9; D not certain. CDR1 is SEHNR, CDR2 FQNEAQ, per germline (reference sequence). The CDR3 spans 16 residues. Trimming pared 4 bases from V and 4 bases from J, leaving 20 bases between. In nucleotides, the CDR3 is TGTGCCAGCAGCTCTATTAAATCACCTCAACCGTACGAGCAGTACTTC. This sequence encodes CASSSIKSPQPYEQYF.

The chain recombines TRBV28 with TRBJ2-1, with D hard to call. V shed 6 bases and J shed 5 bases, with 8 bases lying between them. The CDR3 loop spans 12 amino acids. Germline CDR1 is MDHEN and CDR2 is SYDVKM. CDR3 nucleotides: TGTGCCAGCAGCCTCAACGACAATGAGCAGTTCTTC. Translating it yields CASSLNDNEQFF.

The V call is TRBV6-5, the J call TRBJ1-2, with 9 bases matching TRBD1. V gave up 4 bases and J gave up 4 bases; unmatched junction bases: 7. The CDR3 has 15 residues. CDR1 MNHEY and CDR2 SVGAGI come from the germline V gene. The CDR3 DNA reads TGTGCCAGCAGTTTCCCGGGACAGGGTGTCTATGGCTACACCTTC. Translated: CASSFPGQGVYGYTF.

J is TRBJ2-3 and V is TRBV7-9, with D unclear. Germline-derived CDR1 and CDR2 are SEHNR and FQNEAQ (reference sequence). Deletions cut 3 bases from V and 5 bases from J, with 12 bases between. The CDR3 runs to 14 residues. CDR3 nucleotide sequence: TGTGCCAGCAGCTTTACAATCTCACGAGATACGCAGTATTTT. Its translation is CASSFTISRDTQYF.

CDR3: CASARTGGANQPQHF. DNA for the CDR3: TGTGCCAGCGCTCGGACAGGGGGCGCGAATCAGCCCCAGCATTTT. The J gene is TRBJ1-5, the V gene TRBV28, with 11 bases that match TRBD1. The CDR3 contains 15 residues. After removal of 8 bases from V and 4 bases from J, the junction contained 7 bases not matched to a gene. Per germline, CDR1 MDHEN and CDR2 SYDVKM. Based on the CDR3 plus reference TRBV28 and TRBJ1-5, the full variable domain is DVKVTQSSRYLVKRTGEKVFLECVQDMDHENMFWYRQDPGLGLRLIYFSYDVKMKEKGDIPEGYSVSREKKERFSLILESASTNQTSMYLCASARTGGANQPQHFGDGTRLSIL.

The CDR3 DNA reads TGTGCCAGCAGCAAAGGGGGGACTATCCACAAAAACATTCAGTACTTC. Translated: CASSKGGTIHKNIQYF. The V and J genes are TRBV21-1 and TRBJ2-4; the D segment call TRBD2 is taken from the table without a DNA check. TRBV21-1 is an annotated pseudogene. The CDR3 runs 16 residues.

V and J are TRBV28 and TRBJ2-7; no reliable D call. Trimming left V 3 bases short and J 0 bases short, with 9 bases between. The V gene's germline CDR1 is MDHEN and CDR2 SYDVKM. There are 14 residues in the CDR3. The CDR3 reads CASSFMGNSYEQYF. As DNA, the CDR3 is TGTGCCAGCAGTTTTATGGGCAACTCCTACGAGCAGTACTTC.

This sequence joins TRBV6-5 and TRBJ2-3; a possible D gene is TRBD2 (5 bases). In germline, CDR1 is MNHEY, CDR2 SVGAGI. V lost 6 bases, J lost 2 bases, and 15 bases lay in between. The CDR3 covers 15 residues. The DNA of the CDR3 is TGTGCCAGCAGATGGACTGAGCTTTACACAGATACGCAGTATTTT. Protein: CASRWTELYTDTQYF.

V usage is TRBV4-3 and J usage is TRBJ1-1; D ambiguous. Germline V lookup: CDR1 LGHNA, CDR2 YSLEER. Between the trimmed V and J ends, which lost 0 bases and 0 bases, there was a span of 5 bases. The CDR3 contains 14 residues. The CDR3 sequence is CASSQDAVNTEAFF. The CDR3 DNA reads TGCGCCAGCAGCCAAGATGCCGTGAACACTGAAGCTTTCTTT.

The chain employs TRBV9 and TRBJ2-3; TRBD1 agrees at 11 bases. This CDR3 has 16 amino acids. Germline V lookup: CDR1 SGDLS, CDR2 YYNGEE. The ends lost 7 bases at V and 5 bases at J; junction bases unmatched: 12. The CDR3 loop is CASSSGGQGAGDTQYF. DNA of the CDR3: TGTGCCAGCTCCTCAGGAGGACAGGGGGCTGGAGATACGCAGTATTTT.

Only one count was recorded for this clone. The chain couples TRBV4-2 to TRBJ1-1; a possible D gene is TRBD1 (5 bases). V lost 0 bases and J lost 0, with 8 bases in between. Germline-derived CDR1 and CDR2 are LGHNA and YNFKEQ. This CDR3 comprises 15 residues. The DNA for the CDR3 is TGTGCCAGCAGCCAAGAAGCACAGGTGAACACTGAAGCTTTCTTT. It yields the protein CASSQEAQVNTEAFF.